This TCR beta chain was recovered during a study of T cell repertoires in cytomegalovirus infection. Across the whole study: CMV infection plus the matching HLA type was flagged by public TCR beta signatures. Study-level results: CMV-specific TCR beta clonotypes restricted by HLA-C were the ones dominating the ex vivo response. Summed frequency of shared TCR beta families picked out CMV carriers who also had the relevant HLA.

There are 16 residues in the CDR3. Trimming took 6 bases from V and 6 from J; bases not matched to a gene: 13. Germline assignment: CDR1 SGHTA and CDR2 FQGNSA. MiXCR, applied by TCRdb to the reads, yields one record per CDR3 protein. The table shows hundreds of thousands of distinct CDR3 sequences, with 24% occurring only once. This clonotype was seen many times. Its antigen is unknown. This TCR was sampled from a human donor in good health (CMV status not recorded). Some clones in this sample may be carry-over from other donors' samples. Sequenced material: CD8+ T cells from PBMCs. The rearrangement links TRBV7-2 to TRBJ2-1; 8 nucleotides line up with TRBD2. The CDR3 bases are TGTGCCAGCAGTTACACTGGCGGGGGGCCTCCCAATGAGCAGTTCTTC. Its translation is CASSYTGGGPPNEQFF.